The clone carrying this T cell receptor beta chain has just a few counts. The CDR3 contains 15 residues. Trimming removed 0 bases at V and 0 bases at J, with 8 bases between. Germline V gives CDR1 LNHNV, CDR2 YYDKDF (reference sequence). This sample was included in a study of blood T cell repertoires in COVID-19. Across the study: Italy, Spain and the United States were the sources of the convalescent and acute COVID-19 samples. Nucleic acid was either cDNA or gDNA, and it came from T cells, B-cell-depleted T cells, or PBMCs.

In the original workflow: Amplifying reference gene primers gave estimates of nucleated cell counts. Repertoires were generated with immunoSEQ multiplex PCR, while TCRdb's copy carries only in-frame clones and drops some. D and trimming come from the DNA, and the V and J calls and clone size come from that table. The top ten hold 3.6% of the sample, which has roughly 230,000 clones, roughly 85% seen once. The receptor's source is a woman over 75 with acute or convalescent COVID-19. Sequenced input: peripheral blood. V is TRBV15 and J is TRBJ1-1; D not certain. The CDR3 DNA is TGTGCCACCAGCAGAGATAAATCCGTGAACACTGAAGCTTTCTTT. Its translation is CATSRDKSVNTEAFF.